Sequencing of this T cell receptor beta chain was carried out in a study of blood T cell repertoires in COVID-19. On the study more broadly: From T cells, B-cell-depleted T cells, or PBMCs came the material, which was cDNA or gDNA.

This CDR3 has 11 residues. Method: immunoSEQ multiplex PCR; TCRdb's copy keeps in-frame clones and lacks some. This table holds 150,000 or so clones, roughly 85% found once. A word on this clone: Germline is not matched at one junction end, which may reflect a read error.

The receptor was derived from a human donor with acute or convalescent COVID-19. The donor label of this sample is uncertain. The specimen was peripheral blood. This chain joins TRBV12-3 or TRBV12-4 and TRBJ1-5, with TRBD1 identical over 7 bases. CDR3 bases: TGTGCCAGCAGTTTAGGACAGGGCGTGGATTTT. Its translation: CASSLGQGVDF.